Below are 23 T cell receptor beta chains sequenced from a single sample in a study of blood T cell repertoires in COVID-19. The assay was immunoSEQ multiplex PCR, and TCRdb's table has in-frame clones only and misses some. The table lists around 400,000 clones, around 89% of them singletons. The sample was peripheral blood. The receptor source for this set is a man in his forties with acute or convalescent COVID-19.

The V gene is TRBV19, the J gene TRBJ1-5, with D possibly TRBD1 on 6 matching bases. Germline V gives CDR1 LNHDA, CDR2 SQIVND (reference sequence). Trimming shortened V by 8 bases and J by 7 bases, and 15 bases separated the two germline ends. The CDR3 covers 13 residues. As DNA, the CDR3 is TGTGCCAGTCAACACTGGGGGGGCCAGCCCCAGCATTTT. Translated, it gives CASQHWGGQPQHF.

The sample holds a few counts of this clone. The chain links TRBV7-8 to TRBJ2-7; the D is unclear. The CDR3 totals 15 residues. The V gene's germline CDR1 is SGHVS and CDR2 FQNEAQ. V lost 1 base and J 2 bases, leaving 12 bases between the germline ends. CDR3 nucleotides: TGTGCCAGCAGCTTAGAGCTCTCTGATGCCTACGAGCAGTACTTC. Translated, it gives CASSLELSDAYEQYF.

V gene TRBV28 combines with J gene TRBJ2-1, with D possibly TRBD2 on 5 matching bases. The CDR3 is made up of 13 amino acids. V was trimmed by 3 bases and J by 7 bases, leaving 10 bases between them. In germline, CDR1 is MDHEN, CDR2 SYDVKM. The CDR3 DNA sequence: TGTGCCAGCAGTTTCTTGGGCGGGAATGAGCAGTTCTTC. Translation gives CASSFLGGNEQFF.

CDR3 region: CASSPRRPEVKVNYGYTF. The CDR3 DNA sequence: TGTGCCAGCTCACCTCGCCGACCCGAGGTGAAAGTTAACTATGGCTACACCTTC. The chain combines TRBV18 with TRBJ1-2; D not certain. CDR3 length: 18 residues. The V and J ends lost 3 bases and 1 base respectively, with 21 bases between them. Germline-derived CDR1 and CDR2 are KGHSH and LQKENI.

This chain uses TRBV14 with TRBJ1-1; possibly TRBD1 for D (5 bases). Germline V gene data show CDR1 as SGHDN and CDR2 as FVKESK. V lost 1 base to trimming and J lost 5 bases, with 14 bases between them. The CDR3 covers 15 residues. CDR3 sequence reads: CASSQGGLKATEAFF. The CDR3 coding sequence is TGTGCCAGCAGCCAAGGGGGCCTGAAGGCGACTGAAGCTTTCTTT.

This rearrangement joins TRBV6-5 to TRBJ2-7; possible D gene TRBD1, 6 bases. V lost 10 bases and J 0 bases, leaving 13 bases between the germline ends. The CDR3 totals 13 residues. The germline gives CDR1 MNHEY, CDR2 SVGAGI. CDR3 DNA: TGTGCCACCTTACGGACAGACTCCTACGAGCAGTACTTC. Translation gives CATLRTDSYEQYF.

The rearrangement joins TRBV9 to TRBJ2-1; D gene unclear. Looked up from germline, CDR1 is SGDLS and CDR2 is YYNGEE. The CDR3 is 11 residues long. V lost 4 bases and J lost 6, with 5 bases in between. The CDR3 spells CASSPSNEQFF. For the CDR3, the DNA is TGTGCCAGCAGCCCCTCCAATGAGCAGTTCTTC.

The rearrangement joins TRBV6-2 or TRBV6-3 to TRBJ2-7; no clear D gene. CDR1 is MNHEY and CDR2 is SVGEGT in the germline V gene. CDR3 length: 14 residues. Deletions cut 2 bases from V and 3 bases from J, with 11 bases between. The CDR3 spells CASSYLSTRYEQYF. In DNA, the CDR3 is TGTGCCAGCAGTTACCTTAGCACCCGCTACGAGCAGTACTTC.

This CDR3 is CSAEGVTYEQYF. The CDR3 DNA sequence: TGCAGCGCCGAGGGGGTTACCTACGAGCAGTACTTC. V gene TRBV29-1 combines with J gene TRBJ2-7, with D tentatively TRBD1 (6 bases). Deletions cut 7 bases from V and 2 bases from J, with 12 bases between. The CDR3 has 12 residues. CDR1 is SQVTM, CDR2 ANQGSEA, per germline.

V usage is TRBV28 and J usage is TRBJ1-4; D unclear. This CDR3 has 13 amino acids. From germline, CDR1 is MDHEN and CDR2 SYDVKM. V was clipped by 3 bases and J by 5 bases, with 7 bases between them. The CDR3: CASSFSLNEKLFF. The CDR3 DNA is TGTGCCAGCAGTTTCTCTCTAAATGAAAAACTGTTTTTT.

The chain carries TRBV7-8 and TRBJ2-1, with TRBD2 matching over 8 bases. V trimming: 1 base; J trimming: 8 bases; junction bases outside the gene matches: 7. The germline V gene encodes CDR1 SGHVS and CDR2 FQNEAQ. CDR3 length equals 15 residues. The CDR3 DNA is TGTGCCAGCAGCTTAGGGGGACTAGTCGGCGATGAGCAGTTCTTC. Protein product: CASSLGGLVGDEQFF. Full variable domain (remainder filled in from reference TRBV7-8 and TRBJ2-1): GAGVSQSPRYKVAKRGQDVALRCDPISGHVSLFWYQQALGQGPEFLTYFQNEAQLDKSGLPSDRFFAERPEGSVSTLKIQRTQQEDSAVYLCASSLGGLVGDEQFFGPGTRLTVL.

The rearrangement links TRBV2 to TRBJ2-1; D ambiguous. The CDR3 has 13 residues. The V gene lost 7 bases and the J gene lost 1 base, with 8 bases spanning the gap. Germline values: CDR1 SNHLY, CDR2 FYNNEI. The CDR3 loop reads CASTSDSYNEQFF. CDR3 in DNA: TGTGCCAGCACGAGCGATTCCTACAATGAGCAGTTCTTC.

The chain combines TRBV9 with TRBJ1-2, with TRBD1 matching 9 bases. The length of the CDR3 is 16 residues. Germline-derived CDR1 and CDR2 are SGDLS and YYNGEE. V shed 4 bases and J 2 bases; nucleotides not matched to a gene: 9. The CDR3 nucleotides are TGTGCCAGCAGCTACCCTCGGACAGGGGTGAACTATGGCTACACCTTC. Its protein is CASSYPRTGVNYGYTF.

The rearrangement joins TRBV5-4 to TRBJ2-3, with 11 bases lining up with TRBD2. The length of the CDR3 is 18 residues. Germline-derived CDR1 and CDR2 are SGHNT and YYREEE (reference sequence). V trimming: 2 bases; J trimming: 3 bases; junction bases outside the gene matches: 11. DNA for the CDR3: TGTGCCAGCAGCTTTCCTTCTAGCGGGAGGTTATGGACAGATACGCAGTATTTT. Translating gives CASSFPSSGRLWTDTQYF.

In the case of this clone: One end of the junction fails to match germline, which may point to a read error. The chain recombines TRBV19 with TRBJ2-4, with TRBD1 identical over 9 bases. The CDR3 runs 14 residues. The germline V gene has CDR1 LNHDA and CDR2 SQIVND (reference sequence). The CDR3 region is CASSIGTGNGIQYF. The CDR3 DNA follows: TGTGCCAGTAGCATAGGGACAGGGAATGGCATTCAGTACTTC.

This clone occurred once. The chain combines TRBV6-5 with TRBJ2-1, with D possibly matching TRBD1 (6 bases). With 6 bases removed from V and 2 bases from J, the gap between germline ends came to 8 bases. CDR1 MNHEY and CDR2 SVGAGI come from the germline V gene. There are 13 residues in the CDR3. The CDR3 sequence: CASRDRAYNEQFF. The CDR3, as DNA: TGTGCCAGCAGGGACAGAGCCTACAATGAGCAGTTCTTC.

J is TRBJ2-7 and V is TRBV28, with D possibly being TRBD1 (5 bases). The CDR3 spans 18 residues. Trimming cost V 3 bases and J 9 bases, with 30 bases left between them. The germline CDR1 and CDR2 sequences are MDHEN and SYDVKM. CDR3: CASSFVNQGTSWGPRQYF. The DNA of the CDR3 is TGTGCCAGCAGTTTTGTAAACCAAGGAACTTCATGGGGCCCGAGGCAGTACTTC.

The chain links TRBV5-1 to TRBJ2-7; a possible D gene is TRBD2 (5 bases). Per the germline V gene, CDR1 is SGHRS and CDR2 is YFSETQ. The CDR3 consists of 15 residues. The V end lost 4 bases, the J end lost 2 bases, and 16 bases lay between the germline ends. The CDR3 protein is CASSPELGSAYEQYF. DNA for the CDR3: TGCGCCAGCAGCCCGGAACTAGGATCCGCCTACGAGCAGTACTTC. The variable domain in full, with the rest retrieved from reference TRBV5-1 and TRBJ2-7, is KAGVTQTPRYLIKTRGQQVTLSCSPISGHRSVSWYQQTPGQGLQFLFEYFSETQRNKGNFPGRFSGRQFSNSRSEMNVSTLELGDSALYLCASSPELGSAYEQYFGPGTRLTVT.

With respect to this clone: The junction departs from germline at one end; a sequencing error may be responsible. The chain is built from TRBV7-8 and TRBJ2-2; 7 bases fit TRBD2. The CDR3 has 21 amino acids. Germline V gene sequence: CDR1 SGHVS, CDR2 FQNEAQ. The CDR3 sequence is CASSPKPGLAERKGNSGELFF. Written as DNA, the CDR3 is TGTGCCAGCAGCCCCAAACCGGGGCTAGCGGAGAGAAAAGGGAACTCCGGGGAGCTGTTTTTT.

The chain recombines TRBV7-9 with TRBJ1-1; 9 bases fit TRBD1. Germline CDR1 is SEHNR and CDR2 is FQNEAQ (reference sequence). V trimming: 1 base; J trimming: 3 bases; junction bases outside the gene matches: 6. The CDR3 is made up of 16 amino acids. CDR3 sequence: CASSLEIRQGDTEAFF. For the CDR3, the DNA is TGTGCCAGCAGCTTAGAAATCCGACAGGGGGACACTGAAGCTTTCTTT. The full variable domain, its missing parts supplied by reference TRBV7-9 and TRBJ1-1, is DTGVSQNPRHKITKRGQNVTFRCDPISEHNRLYWYRQTLGQGPEFLTYFQNEAQLEKSRLLSDRFSAERPKGSFSTLEIQRTEQGDSAMYLCASSLEIRQGDTEAFFGQGTRLTVV.

This chain connects TRBV10-3 to TRBJ2-7, with 7 bases matching TRBD1. Per germline, CDR1 ENHRY and CDR2 SYGVKD. J was trimmed by 4 bases and V by 6 bases; bases with no gene match: 12. The CDR3 has 15 amino acids. The CDR3, as DNA: TGTGCCATCAGCGACCAGACAGGGTCTAGTTACGAGCAGTACTTC. Its protein is CAISDQTGSSYEQYF.

The chain carries TRBV13 and TRBJ2-2; D is perhaps TRBD2 (5 bases). CDR1 and CDR2 (germline): PRHDT, FYEKMQ (reference sequence). With 4 bases removed from V and 4 bases from J, the gap between germline ends came to 10 bases. This CDR3 contains 14 residues. The DNA for the CDR3 is TGTGCCAGCAGCTGGAGGCGTGGCACCGGGGAGCTGTTTTTT. It specifies CASSWRRGTGELFF.

The chain carries TRBV3-1 (or the pseudogene TRBV3-2) and TRBJ2-7, with 9 positions matching TRBD2. Germline V gene lookup returns CDR1 LGHDT and CDR2 YNNKEL (reference sequence). The V and J ends lost 0 bases and 9 bases, in that order; junction bases with no gene match: 15. The CDR3 has 17 amino acids. The CDR3 DNA follows: TGTGCCAGCAGCCAAGATCTTAAGAGCGGGGGGCGTTTGGGGCAGTACTTC. It encodes CASSQDLKSGGRLGQYF.